This record looks at one T cell receptor beta chain sequence and its context. The data are from a study of Ad26.COV2.S vaccination and SARS-CoV-2 variants. Regarding treatment: some 20 received Ad26.COV2.S at low or high dose, single or two shots; roughly five received placebo; per-sample allocation not given. Day 63 after the first vaccine or placebo injection was the time point for sampling. TCRdb's copy holds only in-frame clones and misses some; the assay was immunoSEQ multiplex PCR. The sample lists over 250,000 clones; around 87% were seen once. Germline CDR1 is SGHTA and CDR2 is FQGNSA. This CDR3 has 15 amino acids. The V gene end was trimmed by 5 bases and the J gene end by 6 bases; junction bases not matched to a gene: 6.

The source material was peripheral blood, sampled in a trial of Ad26.COV2.S vaccine versus placebo. V gene TRBV7-2 combines with J gene TRBJ1-6; TRBD1 aligns across 8 bases. The sequence was obtained from a person between 18 and 60 years old who received the Ad26.COV2.S COVID-19 vaccine or a placebo. CDR3 nucleotide sequence: TGTGCCAGCAGCCAAGGACAGGGTGGTAATTCACCCCTCCACTTT. As protein: CASSQGQGGNSPLHF.